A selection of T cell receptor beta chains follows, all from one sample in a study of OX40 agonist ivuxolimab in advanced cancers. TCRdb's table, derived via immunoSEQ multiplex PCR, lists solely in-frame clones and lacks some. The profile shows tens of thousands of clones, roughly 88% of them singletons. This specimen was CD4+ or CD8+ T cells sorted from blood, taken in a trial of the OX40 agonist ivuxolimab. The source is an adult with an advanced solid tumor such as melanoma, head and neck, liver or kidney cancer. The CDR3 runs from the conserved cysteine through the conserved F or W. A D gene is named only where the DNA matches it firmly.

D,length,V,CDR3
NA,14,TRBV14,CASSQVRPTDEQFF
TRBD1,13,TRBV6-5,CASSRTGNYEQYF
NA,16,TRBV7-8,CASSLATTGRYQPQHF
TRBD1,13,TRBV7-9,CASSDREKNIQYF
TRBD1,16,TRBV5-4,CASSFRGSDVGNEQFF
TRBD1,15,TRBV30,CAWSKGTGGEETQYF
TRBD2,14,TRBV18,CASSPSSGRNEQFF
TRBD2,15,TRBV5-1,CASSFGSGSSYEQYF
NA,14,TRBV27,CASSLNSWGYEQYF
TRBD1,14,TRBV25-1,CASAGGTGLYEQYF
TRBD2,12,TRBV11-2,CASRGRGGEQYF
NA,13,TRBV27,CASSLGGANVLTF
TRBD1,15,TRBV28,CASSSPGTGSYEQYF
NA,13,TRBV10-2,CASLALAGGEQYF
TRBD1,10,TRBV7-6,CASFDRVAFF
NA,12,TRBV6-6,CASTRGVYEQYF
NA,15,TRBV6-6,CASSYPGRGHQPQHF
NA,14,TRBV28,CASSSPDSGNTIYF
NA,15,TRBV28,CASSPPGPVGQPQHF
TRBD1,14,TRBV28,CASNQGGSGQPQHF
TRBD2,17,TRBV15,CATSRDYAGGSYNEQFF
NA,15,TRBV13,CASSSREFGYNEQFF
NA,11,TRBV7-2,CASSLYYEQYF
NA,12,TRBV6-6,CASSYSTWELFF
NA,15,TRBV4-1,CASSQVVTASREQYF
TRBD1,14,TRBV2,CASRGMTGANEQYF
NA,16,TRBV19,CASRPSFGGGPDTQYF
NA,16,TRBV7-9,CASSPPPRQAKNIQYF
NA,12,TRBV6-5,CASSWAEGEAFF
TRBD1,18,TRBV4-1,CASSHLLPRDRGNQPQHF
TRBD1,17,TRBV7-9,CASSRRQGPKSIYGYTF
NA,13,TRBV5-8,CASSFAGMETQYF
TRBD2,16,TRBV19,CASSSPSGRYTDTQYF
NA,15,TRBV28,CASSLRYSLLETQYF
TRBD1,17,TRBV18,CASSPPGQGFAGNTIYF
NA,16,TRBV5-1,CASTSNPETEVYGYTF
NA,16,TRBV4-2,CASSQGTAGNTDTQYF
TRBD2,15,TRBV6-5,CASSYSQPGRNEQFF
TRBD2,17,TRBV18,CASSPRTSGKNTGELFF
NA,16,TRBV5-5,CASSLYPGIFSYEQYF
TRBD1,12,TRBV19,CASSEQGFGYTF
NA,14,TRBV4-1,CASSQVNRGNGYTF
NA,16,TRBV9,CASSVEEGVNTGELFF
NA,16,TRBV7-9,CASSLGMRDRSYEQYF
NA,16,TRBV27,CASSLGLDPDSNEQYF
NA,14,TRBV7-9,CASSLGTPGLEQYF
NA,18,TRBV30,CAWSVNRASGMGQETQYF
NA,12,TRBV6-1,CASSEGGRDGHF
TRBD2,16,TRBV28,CASSSLAGASPDTQYF
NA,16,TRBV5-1,CASSLAGLDSTDTQYF
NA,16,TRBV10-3,CAIGAGPIGEPNEQFF
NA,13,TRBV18,CASSLGADNEQFF
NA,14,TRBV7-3,CASSQQGQNTEAFF
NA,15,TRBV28,CASSSPRGTTDTQYF